A single T cell receptor beta chain is shown here with its context. Other DNA sequences in the sample encode the same CDR3. These data originate in a study of T cell responses to AZD1222 COVID-19 vaccine. Germline V gives CDR1 MNHEY, CDR2 SMNVEV (reference sequence). This CDR3 region has 13 residues. V lost 6 bases to trimming and J lost 1 base; unmatched junction nucleotides: 3. The repertoire was sequenced with immunoSEQ multiplex PCR; TCRdb's copy has only in-frame clones and lacks some. The sample holds under 130,000 clones; more than 90% are singletons and the top ten take roughly 1.3%. This sample comprised peripheral blood, obtained on day 0 of AZD1222 vaccination. J is TRBJ2-7 and V is TRBV27, with 7 bases that match TRBD1. The receptor was derived from an adult in good health. CDR3: CASRRQGSYEQYF. The CDR3 DNA reads as TGTGCCAGCAGACGACAGGGATCCTACGAGCAGTACTTC.